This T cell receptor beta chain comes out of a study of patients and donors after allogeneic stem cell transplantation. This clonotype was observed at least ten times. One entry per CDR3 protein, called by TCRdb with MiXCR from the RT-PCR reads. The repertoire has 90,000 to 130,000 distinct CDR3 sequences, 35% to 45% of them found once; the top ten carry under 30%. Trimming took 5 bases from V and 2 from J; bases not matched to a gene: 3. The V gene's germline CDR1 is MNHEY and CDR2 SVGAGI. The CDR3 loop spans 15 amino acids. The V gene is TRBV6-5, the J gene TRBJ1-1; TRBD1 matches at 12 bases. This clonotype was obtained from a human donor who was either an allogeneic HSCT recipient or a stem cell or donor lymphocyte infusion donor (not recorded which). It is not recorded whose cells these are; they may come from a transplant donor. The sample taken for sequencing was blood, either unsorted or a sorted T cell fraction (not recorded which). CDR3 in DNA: TGTGCCAGCAGTCGGGACAGGGGGCGTAACACTGAAGCTTTCTTT. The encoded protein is CASSRDRGRNTEAFF.